This paragraph reports one TCR beta chain. The antigen remains undetermined. The CDR3 is made up of 13 amino acids. Germline V CDR1 and CDR2: SGHAT, FQNNGV. V was clipped by 4 bases and J by 15 bases; unmatched bases: 12. This sample was included in a study of post-analysis software for immune sequencing data. Study in general: Progressive-relapsing, secondary progressive and relapsing-remitting multiple sclerosis were among the disease courses included.

The TCR beta cDNA libraries carried unique molecular identifiers. TCRdb passed the PCR reads through MiXCR, listing each CDR3 protein once. Of about 570,000 distinct CDR3 sequences listed, 34% are singletons. Study-wide results and limits: Higher frequency in patients than in controls was seen for roughly five TRBV segments, with TRBV5-6, TRBV5-1 and TRBV20-1 among them. Samples from one preparation batch, clustered by F measure, grouped strongly together.

This receptor was taken from a girl aged 2 to 17 with multiple sclerosis. Sequencing used blood. The V and J genes are TRBV11-2 and TRBJ2-1; TRBD2 aligns across 7 bases. DNA for the CDR3: TGTGCCAGCAGCTCTACCTTGCGGGGGAAGGGGTTCTTC. It yields the protein CASSSTLRGKGFF.